One TCR beta chain is described in this entry. The antigen is not known. These data come from a study of T cell responses to AZD1222 COVID-19 vaccine. V was clipped by 1 base and J by 0 bases, with 6 bases between them. This CDR3 comprises 13 residues. CDR1 SQVTM and CDR2 ANQGSEA come from the germline V gene. This table comes from immunoSEQ multiplex PCR, and its TCRdb copy is limited to in-frame clones, with some not included. The top ten clones hold approximately 5.3% of a sample with roughly 150,000 clones, roughly 91% of them seen once. Broader study findings: Only a handful of AZD1222 recipients tested seropositive at baseline.

This sequence was found in an adult in good health. This rearrangement joins TRBV29-1 to TRBJ1-1; no reliable D call. Sequences were derived from peripheral blood, sampled on day 0 of AZD1222 vaccination. The DNA of the CDR3 is TGCAGCGTTGAAGCCCAAATGAACACTGAAGCTTTCTTT. It is translated as CSVEAQMNTEAFF.